The 13 T cell receptor beta chains listed next were all sequenced from one sample in a study of T-cell memory formation after mild COVID-19 (dated by TCRdb to the early 2020s). The library was produced with 5' RACE. Sequencing took place on an Illumina NovaSeq 6000. Using fastp at Q25 and MiXCR, TCRdb reprocessed the public reads and kept productive beta chains. A single entry per CDR3 protein holds the most common genes and DNA from its merged rows. The sample has about 500,000 distinct CDR3 sequences on record, about a fifth of them singletons. The ten largest clones add up to approximately 12% of the sample. The sample taken for sequencing was PBMCs or a T cell subset sorted from them (not recorded which). These receptors originate from an adult woman who had mild COVID-19 (a few samples of this study predate the infection). The sample titles of this study are shuffled in the database, so cell type and time point are left out; the donor was told from shared clones.

This clonotype was detected a few times. The rearrangement links TRBV3-1 to TRBJ2-1, with D unclear. The CDR3 runs 14 residues. CDR1 and CDR2 (germline): LGHDT, YNNKEL (reference sequence). V lost 2 bases and J lost 5, with 10 bases in between. The CDR3 spells CASSQSNRHNEQFF. The CDR3 bases are TGTGCCAGCAGCCAAAGCAACCGGCACAATGAGCAGTTCTTC.

The chain combines TRBV6-5 with TRBJ2-3; 10 positions match TRBD2. Germline V CDR1 and CDR2: MNHEY, SVGAGI. This CDR3 has 16 residues. Trimming removed 7 bases from V and 3 bases from J; junction bases left unmatched: 10. Written as DNA, the CDR3 is TGTGCCAGCAACGCTCCTAGCGGGAGTGGGACAGATACGCAGTATTTT. Protein: CASNAPSGSGTDTQYF.

This clonotype has just a few counts. The gene calls are TRBV5-1 and TRBJ2-7; 8 nucleotides line up with TRBD1. J gave up 4 bases and V 0 bases, and 9 bases lay outside the gene matches. The germline CDR1 and CDR2 sequences are SGHRS and YFSETQ. This CDR3 spans 16 amino acids. CDR3 amino acids: CASSLDWAGGWYEQYF. DNA of the CDR3: TGCGCCAGCAGCTTGGATTGGGCAGGGGGCTGGTACGAGCAGTACTTC.

The rearrangement joins TRBV7-8 to TRBJ2-2, with D possibly being TRBD1 or TRBD2 (5 bases each). Germline V CDR1 and CDR2: SGHVS, FQNEAQ. The CDR3 loop spans 14 amino acids. Trimming cost V 5 bases and J 6 bases, with 13 bases left between them. CDR3 sequence reads: CASSTRDGAGELFF. In DNA, the CDR3 is TGTGCCAGCAGCACGAGGGACGGGGCCGGGGAGCTGTTTTTT.

The table lists this clonotype with many counts. The chain joins TRBV7-2 to TRBJ2-4; 7 bases line up with TRBD1. This CDR3 has 14 residues. Trimming cost V 5 bases and J 6 bases; bases outside gene matches: 7. The germline V gene has CDR1 SGHTA and CDR2 FQGNSA. The CDR3 coding sequence is TGTGCCAGCAGCCCTCGGACAGGAGGAAACATTCAGTACTTC. This encodes CASSPRTGGNIQYF.

The chain uses TRBV30 and TRBJ2-2, with a tentative D call TRBD1 (8 bases). With 0 bases removed from V and 8 bases from J, the gap between germline ends came to 13 bases. CDR3 size: 14 residues. Germline lookup yields CDR1 GTSNPN and CDR2 SVGIG (reference sequence). The CDR3 region has the DNA TGTGCCTGGAGTGTACAGGGGGGGGTTGGGGAGCTGTTTTTT. Protein product: CAWSVQGGVGELFF. The full variable domain, in which reference TRBV30 and TRBJ2-2 provide the parts outside the CDR3, is SQTIHQWPATLVQPVGSPLSLECTVEGTSNPNLYWYRQAAGRGLQLLFYSVGIGQISSEVPQNLSASRPQDRQFILSSKKLLLSDSGFYLCAWSVQGGVGELFFGEGSRLTVL.

This clonotype was picked up a small number of times. The V call is TRBV7-2, the J call TRBJ2-3, with D perhaps matching TRBD2 (5 bases). Germline V CDR1 and CDR2: SGHTA, FQGNSA. The CDR3 covers 15 residues. The V end was cut by 4 bases, the J end by 10 bases, with 21 bases between. CDR3 nucleotides: TGTGCCAGCAGCTCAGACGAGAGAGGGAGAACGTCGCAGTATTTT. This codes for CASSSDERGRTSQYF.

This clonotype was counted only a few times. The chain uses TRBV10-3 and TRBJ2-5; the match to TRBD2 covers 7 bases. The CDR3 consists of 13 residues. Looked up from germline, CDR1 is ENHRY and CDR2 is SYGVKD. V was pared by 4 bases and J by 3 bases, with 2 bases of the junction left unmatched. This CDR3 reads CAISGGLEETQYF. CDR3 DNA: TGTGCCATCAGTGGAGGACTAGAAGAGACCCAGTACTTC.

This clonotype occurred many times. The V gene is TRBV12-3 or TRBV12-4, the J gene TRBJ2-7; 7 nucleotides line up with TRBD2. Germline trimming cut 1 base from V and 3 bases from J; bases unmatched to any gene: 6. The CDR3 length is 15 residues. The CDR3 bases are TGTGCCAGCAGTTTAGAGGCTAGCGGACTCTACGAGCAGTACTTC. Amino acid sequence: CASSLEASGLYEQYF.

This clonotype was recorded a few times. This chain connects TRBV5-6 to TRBJ2-1; tentatively, D is TRBD2 (5 bases). Germline assignment: CDR1 SGHDT and CDR2 YYEEEE. Trimming took off 0 bases at V and 9 bases at J, with 7 bases between the two ends. CDR3 length: 12 residues. The CDR3 is CASSLAAVEQFF. The CDR3 DNA sequence: TGTGCCAGCAGCTTGGCAGCGGTTGAGCAGTTCTTC.

This clonotype was recorded a few times. The gene calls are TRBV7-9 and TRBJ2-7; 9 bases fit TRBD2. J lost 2 bases, V lost 6 bases, and 5 bases had no gene match. Germline CDR1 and CDR2: SEHNR and FQNEAQ (reference sequence). There are 14 residues in the CDR3. The CDR3 DNA reads as TGTGCCAGCAGGGCGGGAGGGCCCGCCTACGAGCAGTACTTC. It codes for CASRAGGPAYEQYF.

Only a few counts were recorded for this clonotype. The chain has TRBV24-1 and TRBJ2-1, with D unresolved. The CDR3 is 13 residues long. V lost 5 bases and J 9 bases, leaving 13 bases between the germline ends. Germline V gene sequence: CDR1 KGHDR, CDR2 SFDVKD. CDR3 amino acids: CATSVGLLGEQFF. The CDR3 nucleotides read TGTGCCACCAGTGTCGGCCTACTCGGTGAGCAGTTCTTC.

This clonotype was seen only a few times. The CDR3 DNA is TGTGCCAGGGAACGGGCTGGGGCCAACGTCCTGACTTTC. As protein: CARERAGANVLTF. The gene calls are TRBV2 and TRBJ2-6, with no clear D. CDR3 length: 13 amino acids. V was shortened by 9 bases and J by 2 bases, with 8 bases between the two germline ends. From germline, CDR1 is SNHLY and CDR2 FYNNEI.